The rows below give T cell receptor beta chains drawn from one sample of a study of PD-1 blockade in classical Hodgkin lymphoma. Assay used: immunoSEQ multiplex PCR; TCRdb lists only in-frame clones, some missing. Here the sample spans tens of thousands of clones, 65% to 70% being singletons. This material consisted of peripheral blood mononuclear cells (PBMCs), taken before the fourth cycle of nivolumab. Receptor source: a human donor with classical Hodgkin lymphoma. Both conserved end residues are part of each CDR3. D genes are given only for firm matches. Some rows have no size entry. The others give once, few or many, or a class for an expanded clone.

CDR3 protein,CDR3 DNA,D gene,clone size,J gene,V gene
CASSSRWITGEIQDTQYF,TGTGCCAGCAGCTCGCGGTGGATAACAGGGGAAATACAGGATACGCAGTATTTT,TRBD1,NA,TRBJ2-3,TRBV5-6
CASSLSNDRSYEQYF,TGTGCCAGCAGCCTTTCCAACGACAGATCCTACGAGCAGTACTTC,NA,NA,TRBJ2-7,TRBV7-9
CASSGDGGSYEQYF,TGTGCCAGCAGTGGGGACGGAGGCTCCTACGAGCAGTACTTC,NA,NA,TRBJ2-7,TRBV2
CASSENPWDSAFF,TGCGCCAGCAGTGAGAACCCTTGGGATTCGGCTTTCTTT,NA,NA,TRBJ1-1,TRBV10-1
CASSLGASGSEQYF,TGTGCCAGCAGCTTAGGGGCTTCTGGCTCCGAGCAGTACTTC,NA,many,TRBJ2-7,TRBV7-6
CAISGGLGGTYEQYF,TGTGCCATCAGCGGGGGGCTTGGAGGGACCTACGAGCAGTACTTC,NA,NA,TRBJ2-7,TRBV10-3
CASSLGRGYGYTF,TGTGCCAGCAGCTTAGGCAGGGGCTATGGCTACACCTTC,NA,NA,TRBJ1-2,TRBV13
CSVTGTGNSYEQYF,TGCAGCGTGACCGGGACAGGGAACTCCTACGAGCAGTACTTC,TRBD1,NA,TRBJ2-7,TRBV29-1
CASSPTGAIFGELFF,TGTGCCAGCAGCCCAACAGGGGCGATTTTCGGGGAGCTGTTTTTT,TRBD1,NA,TRBJ2-2,TRBV5-6
CSVLLWVEDFYEQYF,TGCAGCGTCCTCCTTTGGGTAGAAGATTTCTACGAGCAGTACTTC,NA,NA,TRBJ2-7,TRBV29-1
CASSESVPQSGYEQYF,TGCGCCAGCAGTGAGTCCGTGCCCCAGTCGGGATACGAGCAGTACTTC,NA,NA,TRBJ2-7,TRBV10-2
CASSEYRTKSYGYTF,TGTGCCAGCAGTGAATACAGGACAAAATCCTATGGCTACACCTTC,NA,NA,TRBJ1-2,TRBV6-1
CASSSGPGLNTEAFF,TGTGCCAGCAGCTCAGGCCCAGGGCTGAACACTGAAGCTTTCTTT,NA,NA,TRBJ1-1,TRBV7-2
CASTTQGHEQYF,TGTGCCAGCACTACACAGGGCCACGAGCAGTACTTC,NA,NA,TRBJ2-7,TRBV2
CASSQAAGEGNQPQHF,TGCGCCAGCAGCCAAGCGGCAGGGGAGGGCAATCAGCCCCAGCATTTT,NA,NA,TRBJ1-5,TRBV4-1
CASSPTLTSSYEQYF,TGTGCCAGCAGCCCGACCTTGACTAGCTCCTACGAGCAGTACTTC,NA,few,TRBJ2-7,TRBV14
CSVVPGRRSNTEAFF,TGCAGCGTTGTACCAGGGCGCCGCTCGAACACTGAAGCTTTCTTT,NA,NA,TRBJ1-1,TRBV29-1
CASGGPSSYEQYF,TGTGCCAGCGGGGGACCGAGCTCCTACGAGCAGTACTTC,NA,NA,TRBJ2-7,TRBV2
CASGLDGGQPQHF,TGTGCCAGCGGCTTAGACGGCGGGCAGCCCCAGCATTTT,NA,NA,TRBJ1-5,TRBV7-2
CASYRLRLAGVLSYEQYF,TGCGCCAGCTACCGCCTTCGACTAGCGGGGGTTCTTTCCTACGAGCAGTACTTC,TRBD2,few,TRBJ2-7,TRBV23-1
CASSARQGSNYGYTF,TGTGCCAGCAGCGCTAGACAGGGGTCAAACTATGGCTACACCTTC,TRBD1,medium-sized,TRBJ1-2,TRBV5-4
CASSLNDLRPNTGELFF,TGTGCCAGTAGTCTGAACGACCTACGACCGAACACCGGGGAGCTGTTTTTT,NA,NA,TRBJ2-2,TRBV19
CASRNGPATNEKLFF,TGCGCCAGCAGAAATGGGCCCGCAACTAATGAAAAACTGTTTTTT,NA,NA,TRBJ1-4,TRBV5-1
CASSYGGRAEAFF,TGTGCCAGCAGTTATGGGGGGCGGGCTGAAGCTTTCTTT,NA,NA,TRBJ1-1,TRBV6-6
CASSLVGRLSLRGYTF,TGTGCCAGCAGCTTAGTTGGCCGTCTGTCCCTAAGGGGCTACACCTTC,NA,NA,TRBJ1-2,TRBV7-9
CASSPGTGGMNTEAFF,TGCGCCAGCAGTCCCGGGACAGGGGGAATGAACACTGAAGCTTTCTTT,TRBD1,NA,TRBJ1-1,TRBV4-3
CAISEVRGNTIYF,TGTGCCATCAGTGAGGTTAGGGGAAACACCATATATTTT,NA,NA,TRBJ1-3,TRBV10-3